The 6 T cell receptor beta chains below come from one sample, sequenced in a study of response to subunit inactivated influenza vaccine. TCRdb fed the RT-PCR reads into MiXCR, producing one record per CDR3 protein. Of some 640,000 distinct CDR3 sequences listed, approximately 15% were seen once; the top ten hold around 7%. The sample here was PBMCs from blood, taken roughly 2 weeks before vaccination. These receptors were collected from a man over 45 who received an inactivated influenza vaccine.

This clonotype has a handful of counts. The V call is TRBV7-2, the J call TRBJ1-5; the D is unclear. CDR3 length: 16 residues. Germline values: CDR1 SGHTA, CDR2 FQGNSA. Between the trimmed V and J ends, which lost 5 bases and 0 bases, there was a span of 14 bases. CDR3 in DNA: TGTGCCAGCAGCCTAGGCGGACCTCTTAGCAATCAGCCCCAGCATTTT. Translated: CASSLGGPLSNQPQHF.

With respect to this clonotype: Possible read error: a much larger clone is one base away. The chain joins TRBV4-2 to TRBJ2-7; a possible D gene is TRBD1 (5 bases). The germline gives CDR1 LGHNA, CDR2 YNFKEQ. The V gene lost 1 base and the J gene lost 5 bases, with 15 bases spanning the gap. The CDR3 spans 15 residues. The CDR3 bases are TGTGCCAGCAGCCAAGTGTACAGGATTGTCAACGAGCAGTACTTC. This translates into CASSQVYRIVNEQYF.

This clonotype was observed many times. The DNA for the CDR3 is TGTGCCAGTAGCCCTCGGGGGTATGACATTCAGTACTTC. Amino acids: CASSPRGYDIQYF. The gene calls are TRBV19 and TRBJ2-4, with D possibly TRBD2 on 6 matching bases. Germline V CDR1 and CDR2: LNHDA, SQIVND (reference sequence). This CDR3 spans 13 amino acids. The ends were cut back, 6 bases at V and 8 bases at J, with 14 bases in the middle. Drawing the rest from reference TRBV19 and TRBJ2-4, the complete variable domain is DGGITQSPKYLFRKEGQNVTLSCEQNLNHDAMYWYRQDPGQGLRLIYYSQIVNDFQKGDIAEGYSVSREKKESFPLTVTSAQKNPTAFYLCASSPRGYDIQYFGAGTRLSVL.

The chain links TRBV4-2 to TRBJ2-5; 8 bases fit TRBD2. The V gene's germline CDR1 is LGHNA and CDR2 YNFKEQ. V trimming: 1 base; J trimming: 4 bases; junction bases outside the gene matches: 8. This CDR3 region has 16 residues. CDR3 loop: CASSQVTGGLGETQYF. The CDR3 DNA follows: TGTGCCAGCAGCCAAGTCACGGGGGGGCTCGGAGAGACCCAGTACTTC.

CDR3 coding DNA: TGTGCCAGCAGTGACAGGGTCCCGAACACCGGGGAGCTGTTTTTT. Translated: CASSDRVPNTGELFF. The chain links TRBV2 to TRBJ2-2; maybe TRBD1 (5 bases). Germline values: CDR1 SNHLY, CDR2 FYNNEI. V gave up 3 bases and J gave up 0 bases, with 8 bases separating them. This CDR3 region has 15 residues.

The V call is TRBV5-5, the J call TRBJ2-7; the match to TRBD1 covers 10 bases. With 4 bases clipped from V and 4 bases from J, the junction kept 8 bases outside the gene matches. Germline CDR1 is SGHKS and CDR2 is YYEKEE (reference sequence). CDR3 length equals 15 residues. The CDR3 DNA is TGTGCCAGCAGCACTCGGGACAGGGGAATATACGAGCAGTACTTC. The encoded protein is CASSTRDRGIYEQYF.